The subject of this entry is one TCR beta chain. This specimen comes from a study of molecular identifiers for immune sequencing clone quantification. TCRdb redid the calling of the PCR reads with MiXCR, one entry per CDR3 protein. The repertoire has a few hundred thousand distinct CDR3 sequences, about 26% of them found once; the top ten carry just over 0.75%. The material sequenced was naive CD8+ T cells from blood, with Jurkat cell RNA spiked in. Indicated subset: FACS-sorted CD8+CD4-CCR7+CD45RA+ naive T cells. The source of this sequence is a human donor in good health. Some libraries in this study had Jurkat cell RNA spiked in.

CDR3: CATSGHDRDSTDTQYF. In DNA form, the CDR3 reads TGTGCCACCAGTGGCCACGACCGGGACAGCACAGATACGCAGTATTTT. The chain couples TRBV24-1 to TRBJ2-3, with D perhaps assigned TRBD1 or TRBD2 (5 bases each). Germline V CDR1 and CDR2: KGHDR, SFDVKD. The CDR3 is 16 residues long. V dropped 5 bases and J dropped 0 bases, with 14 bases sitting between them.